This is a list of T cell receptor beta chains from one sample in a study of T-cell memory formation after mild COVID-19. TCRdb re-derived calls from the 5' RACE reads in MiXCR, one entry per CDR3 protein. The sample includes roughly 250,000 distinct CDR3 sequences, roughly a sixth of them seen just once. Sequencing was carried out using PBMCs or a T cell subset sorted from them (not recorded which). These receptors came from a man aged 18 to 30 who had mild COVID-19 (a few samples of this study predate the infection). Cell type and time point are not known. The CDR3 runs from the conserved cysteine through the conserved F or W. The order of the fields is D gene, J gene, clone size, V gene, CDR3 DNA, CDR3 protein. D genes are given only for firm matches. Where a row states a size, it is once, few, many or the class of an expanded clone; other rows omit it.

NA	TRBJ1-5	NA	TRBV4-3	TGCGCCAGCAGTCCGACAGCTTATAGCAATCAGCCCCAGCATTTT	CASSPTAYSNQPQHF
TRBD1	TRBJ2-3	few	TRBV9	TGTGCCAGCAGCGTCACACCGGGACAGTTCACAGATACGCAGTATTTT	CASSVTPGQFTDTQYF
NA	TRBJ1-4	NA	TRBV9	TGTGCCAGCAGCGTAGACGGGCAGAGGTTTGAAAAACTGTTTTTT	CASSVDGQRFEKLFF
NA	TRBJ2-2	NA	TRBV18	TGTGCCAGCTCACCACCGAGTAAGGAGGCCGGGGAGCTGTTTTTT	CASSPPSKEAGELFF
TRBD1	TRBJ1-5	NA	TRBV12-3/TRBV12-4	TGTGCCAGCAGTATAGGAACAGGGGCGCTTGGCAGCAATCAGCCCCAGCATTTT	CASSIGTGALGSNQPQHF
TRBD1	TRBJ2-3	NA	TRBV29-1	TGCAGCGCCACAGGGGTGCCCACAGATACGCAGTATTTT	CSATGVPTDTQYF
NA	TRBJ1-1	NA	TRBV6-5	TGTGCCAGCAGCCGGGTTAGGCAGACTGAAGCTTTCTTT	CASSRVRQTEAFF
TRBD2	TRBJ2-5	few	TRBV20-1	TGCAGTGCTAGAGCTAGACTAGCGACTCCTCAAGAGACCCAGTACTTC	CSARARLATPQETQYF
NA	TRBJ1-2	NA	TRBV18	TGTGCCAGCTCATACCGACGGGACGCACGGGATGGCTACACCTTC	CASSYRRDARDGYTF
NA	TRBJ1-2	few	TRBV7-2	TGTGCCAGCAGCTCGACTCGTGGCTACACCTTC	CASSSTRGYTF
NA	TRBJ1-5	many	TRBV25-1	TGTGCCAGCAGTGCGGCAGCCAATCAGCCCCAGCATTTT	CASSAAANQPQHF
TRBD1	TRBJ2-7	NA	TRBV7-9	TGTGCCAGCAGCTTGGCACAGGGGGACTCCTACGAGCAGTACTTC	CASSLAQGDSYEQYF
NA	TRBJ1-2	NA	TRBV5-1	TGCGCCAGCAGCTTGGAGGGGACCACGATTGGGTATGGCTACACCTTC	CASSLEGTTIGYGYTF
TRBD1	TRBJ2-6	few	TRBV9	TGTGCCAGCAGCTCACCACCCGGACAGGGGACCTCTGGGGCCAACGTCCTGACTTTC	CASSSPPGQGTSGANVLTF
TRBD2	TRBJ2-1	NA	TRBV20-1	TGCAGTGCTTCAGCGGCTAGCGGGGGCCGCAAGTTCTTC	CSASAASGGRKFF
NA	TRBJ1-1	NA	TRBV10-3	TGTGCCATCCGGACAAGGGGTAACACTGAAGCTTTCTTT	CAIRTRGNTEAFF
NA	TRBJ2-3	few	TRBV18	TGTGCCAGCTCACCCGCGGGACGGGCGGGAGATACGCAGTATTTT	CASSPAGRAGDTQYF
NA	TRBJ1-2	NA	TRBV7-2	TGTGCCAGCAGCTTAGAACAGGACGATGGCTACACCTTC	CASSLEQDDGYTF
NA	TRBJ2-7	NA	TRBV5-6	TGTGCCAGCAGCTCGAAGACCGGGACACACTACGAGCAGTACTTC	CASSSKTGTHYEQYF
NA	TRBJ2-5	NA	TRBV5-1	TGCGCCAGCAGCACCGGGCCCGGGGGGACCCAGTACTTC	CASSTGPGGTQYF
TRBD1	TRBJ1-2	NA	TRBV29-1	TGCAGCGTTGAGGGGACAGACCTCTTATATGGCTACACCTTC	CSVEGTDLLYGYTF
NA	TRBJ1-3	NA	TRBV5-1	TGCGCCAGCAGCTTGGCCGGTGAGCCCTCTGGAAACACCATATATTTT	CASSLAGEPSGNTIYF
TRBD1	TRBJ1-6	NA	TRBV20-1	TGCAGTGCTAGTCGGGACAGCAATTCACCCCTCCACTTT	CSASRDSNSPLHF
NA	TRBJ1-6	NA	TRBV7-2	TGTGCCAGCAGCTTAGAACAGGCGGTGAATAATTCACCCCTCCACTTT	CASSLEQAVNNSPLHF
NA	TRBJ1-2	NA	TRBV5-5	TGTGCCAGCAGCTTGGGAGTCCAAAATGGCTACACCTTC	CASSLGVQNGYTF
NA	TRBJ2-3	NA	TRBV7-8	TGTGCCAGCAGCCAGACGCCCTGGCAAGATACGCAGTATTTT	CASSQTPWQDTQYF
NA	TRBJ2-6	few	TRBV6-2/TRBV6-3	TGTGCCAGCACCGGAGCAGGGGCCAACGTCCTGACTTTC	CASTGAGANVLTF
TRBD2	TRBJ2-3	NA	TRBV12-5	TGTGCTAGTGGCTTAACCCCGGGACTAGCGGGAGCTAGCACAGATACGCAGTATTTT	CASGLTPGLAGASTDTQYF
TRBD2	TRBJ2-5	few	TRBV10-3	TGTGCCATCAGTGGACTAGCGGGGGGACAAGAGACCCAGTACTTC	CAISGLAGGQETQYF
TRBD1	TRBJ2-7	few	TRBV19	TGTGCCAGTAGCAGACAGGGAATCTCCTACGAGCAGTACTTC	CASSRQGISYEQYF
NA	TRBJ2-5	NA	TRBV25-1	TGTGCCAGCATTGAAGGCCCACGGGAGACCCAGTACTTC	CASIEGPRETQYF
NA	TRBJ2-5	few	TRBV19	TGTGCCAGTAGACGCCGTGGGGGGCAGTCGGAGACCCAGTACTTC	CASRRRGGQSETQYF
NA	TRBJ2-4	NA	TRBV12-3/TRBV12-4	TGTGCCAGCAGTTCGCAGGGGTTGGACATTCAGTACTTC	CASSSQGLDIQYF
NA	TRBJ1-3	few	TRBV7-2	TGTGCCAGCAGCTTGAGAGGGAGTAACACCATATATTTT	CASSLRGSNTIYF
NA	TRBJ2-2	many	TRBV5-1	TGCGCCAGCCAGACTTCCAGGCAGAACACCGGGGAGCTGTTTTTT	CASQTSRQNTGELFF
TRBD1	TRBJ2-3	few	TRBV3-1	TGTGCCAGCAAAACAGGGGAGAGCACAGATACGCAGTATTTT	CASKTGESTDTQYF
TRBD1	TRBJ1-2	few	TRBV7-9	TGTGCCAGCAGCTTAGCAGGGGGCGCTCACTATGGCTACACCTTC	CASSLAGGAHYGYTF
NA	TRBJ1-5	few	TRBV12-3/TRBV12-4	TGTGCCAGCAGCTCTCGGACAGAGAATCAGCCCCAGCATTTT	CASSSRTENQPQHF
NA	TRBJ1-2	few	TRBV6-5	TGTGCCAGCAGTTACTCGCGGGATATCTATGGCTACACCTTC	CASSYSRDIYGYTF
NA	TRBJ1-2	NA	TRBV9	TGTGCCAGCAGCGTAGGCTCAGGCGTTTATGGCTACACCTTC	CASSVGSGVYGYTF
NA	TRBJ1-1	NA	TRBV9	TGTGCCAGCGGCCCTACGGGGGGAGAAGCTTTCTTT	CASGPTGGEAFF
NA	TRBJ2-2	NA	TRBV20-1	TGCAGTGCTAGTGTCTACTCGAACACCGGGGAGCTGTTTTTT	CSASVYSNTGELFF
NA	TRBJ2-3	NA	TRBV20-1	TGCAGTGCTAGTGAGGCAGATACGCAGTATTTT	CSASEADTQYF
TRBD1	TRBJ1-1	NA	TRBV20-1	TGCAGTGCTAATCGACAGGGGTCGGTGAACACTGAAGCTTTCTTT	CSANRQGSVNTEAFF
NA	TRBJ1-5	NA	TRBV12-3/TRBV12-4	TGTGCCAGCAGTTTCACGGACAATCAGCCCCAGCATTTT	CASSFTDNQPQHF
NA	TRBJ2-3	NA	TRBV5-1	TGCGCCAGCAGCCCAAGGGCGACTAGCACAGATACGCAGTATTTT	CASSPRATSTDTQYF
TRBD2	TRBJ2-3	many	TRBV4-3	TGCGCCAGCAGCCAAGCGGTCGCTAGCGGGGGGAAGACGCAGTATTTT	CASSQAVASGGKTQYF
NA	TRBJ2-2	NA	TRBV3-1	TGTGCCAGCAGCCAAGGGACTCCCGGGGAGCTGTTTTTT	CASSQGTPGELFF
NA	TRBJ2-5	NA	TRBV5-1	TGCGCCAGCAGCTCCCCTCAGGGTTCTTGGGAGACCCAGTACTTC	CASSSPQGSWETQYF
NA	TRBJ2-3	NA	TRBV28	TGTGCCAGCAGTCCTACGACAGCCAGCACAGATACGCAGTATTTT	CASSPTTASTDTQYF
NA	TRBJ1-2	few	TRBV20-1	TGCAGTGCCCTGACCTGGGGCTACACCTTC	CSALTWGYTF
TRBD1	TRBJ1-6	few	TRBV20-1	TGCAGTGCTAGAAGCACAGGGGACGGTTCACCCCTCCACTTT	CSARSTGDGSPLHF
NA	TRBJ1-2	NA	TRBV2	TGTGCCAGCAGTGATGCAGGGAGTTATGGCTACACCTTC	CASSDAGSYGYTF
NA	TRBJ1-2	NA	TRBV5-1	TGCGCCAGCAGCTTGGAGGGGTTAAACGATGGCTACACCTTC	CASSLEGLNDGYTF
NA	TRBJ2-5	few	TRBV20-1	TGCAGTGCTAGAGACTGGCCCGGGCCCCAGTACTTC	CSARDWPGPQYF
NA	TRBJ2-5	NA	TRBV7-7	TGTGCTAGCAGCCCCTCGGGACATGGGGCGGAGACCCAGTACTTC	CASSPSGHGAETQYF
NA	TRBJ2-4	few	TRBV7-9	TGTGCCAGCAGCTTATTATCCAGGACAGAAAGTATAATAGCCAAAAACATTCAGTACTTC	CASSLLSRTESIIAKNIQYF